The 7 T cell receptor beta chains in this list originate from one sample, sequenced in a study of cytomegalovirus exposure and HLA in healthy donors. Primers: 60 Vbeta forward and 13 Jbeta reverse. Method: immunoSEQ multiplex PCR; TCRdb's copy keeps in-frame clones and lacks some. The sample consists of about 160,000 clones, less than 90% of them appearing once. Sequenced sample: PBMCs. Receptors originate from a man aged 18-30 years in good health and CMV-seronegative.

This clone has only one observation. The rearrangement links TRBV9 to TRBJ1-4; TRBD1 might be the D (6 bases). The CDR3 length is 14 residues. V lost 4 bases and J 7 bases, leaving 14 bases between the germline ends. CDR1 and CDR2 from the germline V gene are SGDLS and YYNGEE. This CDR3 reads CASSPTTGGEKLFF. The CDR3, as DNA: TGTGCCAGCAGCCCAACGACAGGCGGTGAAAAACTGTTTTTT. The entire variable domain, with the rest obtained from reference TRBV9 and TRBJ1-4, is as follows: DSGVTQTPKHLITATGQRVTLRCSPRSGDLSVYWYQQSLDQGLQFLIQYYNGEERAKGNILERFSAQQFPDLHSELNLSSLELGDSALYFCASSPTTGGEKLFFGSGTQLSVL.

The CDR3, as DNA: TGTGCCAGCAGTTACCAGGGCAGAACTAACTATGGCTACACCTTC. As protein: CASSYQGRTNYGYTF. The chain links TRBV6-5 to TRBJ1-2; D is perhaps TRBD1 (5 bases). The CDR3 totals 15 residues. V lost 2 bases and J lost 0, with 10 bases in between. Germline CDR1 is MNHEY and CDR2 is SVGAGI.

The gene calls are TRBV4-3 and TRBJ2-7, with 7 bases lining up with TRBD1. This CDR3 has 14 amino acids. After removal of 0 bases from V and 4 bases from J, the junction contained 3 bases not matched to a gene. The germline CDR1 and CDR2 sequences are LGHNA and YSLEER. The CDR3 region is CASSQDLRGYEQYF. The CDR3 DNA reads as TGCGCCAGCAGCCAAGATCTCAGGGGGTACGAGCAGTACTTC.

This sequence joins TRBV18 and TRBJ2-3; TRBD2 aligns across 8 bases. The CDR3 sequence is 13 residues long. Germline V gives CDR1 KGHSH, CDR2 LQKENI. V was pared by 8 bases and J by 4 bases, with 5 bases of the junction left unmatched. The CDR3 region has the DNA TGTGCCAGCAGGTCGGGAGGGTCAGATACGCAGTATTTT. Translation gives CASRSGGSDTQYF.

V is TRBV14 and J is TRBJ1-5; tentative D call: TRBD1 (5 bases). CDR3 length: 21 amino acids. With 2 bases removed from V and 5 bases from J, the gap between germline ends came to 31 bases. Germline CDR1 and CDR2: SGHDN and FVKESK. This CDR3 is CASSQKGKTGDEQEPDQPQHF. In DNA form, the CDR3 reads TGTGCCAGCAGCCAAAAAGGTAAGACGGGGGACGAACAGGAGCCGGATCAGCCCCAGCATTTT.

The chain uses TRBV15 and TRBJ2-1; 12 nucleotides align to TRBD1. Germline values: CDR1 LNHNV, CDR2 YYDKDF (reference sequence). The CDR3 runs 14 residues. The J segment lost 6 bases and the V segment lost 7 bases, leaving 4 bases of the junction unmatched. In DNA form, the CDR3 reads TGTGCCACCACCCGGGACAGGGGGCCCAATGAGCAGTTCTTC. Protein product: CATTRDRGPNEQFF. The full variable domain, its missing parts supplied by reference TRBV15 and TRBJ2-1, is DAMVIQNPRYQVTQFGKPVTLSCSQTLNHNVMYWYQQKSSQAPKLLFHYYDKDFNNEADTPDNFQSRRPNTSFCFLDIRSPGLGDTAMYLCATTRDRGPNEQFFGPGTRLTVL.

The rearrangement links TRBV15 to TRBJ1-1, with D possibly being TRBD1 (5 bases). In germline, CDR1 is LNHNV, CDR2 YYDKDF (reference sequence). The CDR3 runs 16 residues. V lost 0 bases and J lost 0, with 11 bases in between. The CDR3 region is CATSRDGNRMNTEAFF. CDR3 nucleotides: TGTGCCACCAGCAGAGATGGGAACAGGATGAACACTGAAGCTTTCTTT.